This T cell receptor (beta chain) was captured by sequencing in a study of cytomegalovirus exposure and HLA in healthy donors. Points from the study as a whole: Some TCR beta chains (roughly 160 of them) were listed as cytomegalovirus-associated. A later analysis revealed that TCR association rates differed between HLA loci, peaking at DRB1 and bottoming out at HLA-C. A later analysis found most CMV-associated TCR beta chains apparently HLA-restricted.

CDR1 is SNHLY, CDR2 FYNNEI, per germline. The CDR3 is made up of 14 amino acids. Trimming took 6 bases from V and 4 from J; bases not matched to a gene: 9. Amplification used 60 Vbeta primers and 13 Jbeta primers. Clones were read by immunoSEQ multiplex PCR, and TCRdb kept only the in-frame ones, dropping some. Of some 180,000 clones in the sample, roughly nine tenths were seen once. Note on this clone: Its antigen is currently unknown.

The chain carries TRBV2 and TRBJ2-7, with 7 bases identical to TRBD1. The sequence came from a girl in the first two years of life in good health and CMV-seronegative. Material for sequencing was PBMCs. In nucleotides, the CDR3 is TGTGCCAGCAGAGAACAGGGGACGTTGTACGAGCAGTACTTC. Protein: CASREQGTLYEQYF.